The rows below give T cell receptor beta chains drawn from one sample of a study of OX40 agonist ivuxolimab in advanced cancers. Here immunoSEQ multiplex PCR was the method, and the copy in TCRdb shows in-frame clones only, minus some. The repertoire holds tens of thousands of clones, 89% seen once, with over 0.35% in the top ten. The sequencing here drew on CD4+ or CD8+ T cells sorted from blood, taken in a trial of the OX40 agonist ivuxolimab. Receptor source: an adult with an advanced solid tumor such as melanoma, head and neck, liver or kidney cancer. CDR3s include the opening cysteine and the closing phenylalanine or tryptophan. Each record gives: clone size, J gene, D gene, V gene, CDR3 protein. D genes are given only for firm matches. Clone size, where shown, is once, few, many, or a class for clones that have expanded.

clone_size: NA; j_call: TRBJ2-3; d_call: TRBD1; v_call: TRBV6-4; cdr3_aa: CASSVETGSTDTQYF
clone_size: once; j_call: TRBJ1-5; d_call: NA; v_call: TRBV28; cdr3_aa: CASSSGTQPQHF
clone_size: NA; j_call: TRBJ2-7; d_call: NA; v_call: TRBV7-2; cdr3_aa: CASSPPRQPYEQYF
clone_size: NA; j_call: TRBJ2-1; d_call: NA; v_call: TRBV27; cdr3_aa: CASSLRQGVGLEQFF
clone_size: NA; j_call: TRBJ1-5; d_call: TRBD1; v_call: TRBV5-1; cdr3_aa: CASSMTPQGGGGNQPQHF
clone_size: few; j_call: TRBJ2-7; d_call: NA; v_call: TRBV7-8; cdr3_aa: CASSLEHDSPYEQYF
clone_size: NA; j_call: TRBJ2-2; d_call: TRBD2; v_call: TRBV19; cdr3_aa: CASNLGLEVGELFF
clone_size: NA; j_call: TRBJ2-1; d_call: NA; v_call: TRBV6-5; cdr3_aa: CASSYSSEQFF
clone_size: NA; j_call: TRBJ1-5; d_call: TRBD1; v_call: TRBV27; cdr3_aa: CASSLTGGRQPQHF
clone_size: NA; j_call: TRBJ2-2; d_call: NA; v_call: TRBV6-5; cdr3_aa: CASRGPNTGELFF
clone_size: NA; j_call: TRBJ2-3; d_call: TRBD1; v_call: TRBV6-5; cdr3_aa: CASSRTGGEDTQYF
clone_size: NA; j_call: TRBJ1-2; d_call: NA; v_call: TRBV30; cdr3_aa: CAWSHLAFGGYGYTF
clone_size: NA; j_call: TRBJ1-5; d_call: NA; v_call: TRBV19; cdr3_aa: CASSVDSNQPQHF
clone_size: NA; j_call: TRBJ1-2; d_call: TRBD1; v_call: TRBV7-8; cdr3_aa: CASSLESGGDNYGYTF
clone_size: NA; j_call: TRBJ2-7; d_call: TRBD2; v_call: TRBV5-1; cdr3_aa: CASRRGTSASYEQYF
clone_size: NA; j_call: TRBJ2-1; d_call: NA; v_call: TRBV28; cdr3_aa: CASSPLALIVGAYNEQFF
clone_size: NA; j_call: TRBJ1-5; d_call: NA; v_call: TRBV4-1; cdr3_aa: CASSQRSNSNQPQHF
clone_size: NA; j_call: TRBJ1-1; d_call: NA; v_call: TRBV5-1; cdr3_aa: CASILAPGGTEAFF
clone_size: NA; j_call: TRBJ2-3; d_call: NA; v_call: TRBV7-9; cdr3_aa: CASSLGGTSTDTQYF
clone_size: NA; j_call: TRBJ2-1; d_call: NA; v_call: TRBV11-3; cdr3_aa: CASSSRFNEQFF
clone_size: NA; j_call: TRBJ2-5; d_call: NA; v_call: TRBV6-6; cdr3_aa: CASTDRKETQYF
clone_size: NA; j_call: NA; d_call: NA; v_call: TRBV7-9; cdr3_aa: CASSLGAGGPAYEQYF
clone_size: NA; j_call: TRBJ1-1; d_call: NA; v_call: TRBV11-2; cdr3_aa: CASSFRAGSGTEAFF
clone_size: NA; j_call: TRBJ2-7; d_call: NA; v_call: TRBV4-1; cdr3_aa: CASSQEGHEQYF
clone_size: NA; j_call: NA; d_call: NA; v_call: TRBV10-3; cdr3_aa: CAISDVQIYEQYF
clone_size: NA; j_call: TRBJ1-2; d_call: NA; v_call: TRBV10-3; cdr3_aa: CAIRESVQGNYGYTF
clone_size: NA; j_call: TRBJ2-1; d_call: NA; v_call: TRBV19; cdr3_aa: CASSIQGQRRNNEQFF
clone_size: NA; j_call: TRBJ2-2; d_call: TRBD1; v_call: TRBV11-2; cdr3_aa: CASSLTGGSTGELFF
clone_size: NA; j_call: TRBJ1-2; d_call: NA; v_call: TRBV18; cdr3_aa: CASSEGVNYGYTF
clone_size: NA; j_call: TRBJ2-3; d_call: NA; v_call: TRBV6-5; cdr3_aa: CASSPYTEKTDTQYF
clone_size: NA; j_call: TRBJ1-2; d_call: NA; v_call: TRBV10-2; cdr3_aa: CASSERGGDYGYTF
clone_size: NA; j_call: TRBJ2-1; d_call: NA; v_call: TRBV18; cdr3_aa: CASSPPSQASKNEQFF
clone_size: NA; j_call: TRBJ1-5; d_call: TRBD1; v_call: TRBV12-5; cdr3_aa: CASQSDRDISNQPQHF
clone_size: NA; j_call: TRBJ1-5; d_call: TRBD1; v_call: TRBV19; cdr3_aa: CASSTTRQGNNQPQHF
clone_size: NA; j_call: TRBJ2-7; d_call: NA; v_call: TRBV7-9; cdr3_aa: CASSFGFTSYEQYF
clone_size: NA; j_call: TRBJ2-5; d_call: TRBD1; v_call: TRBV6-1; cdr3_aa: CASKRDRAQETQYF
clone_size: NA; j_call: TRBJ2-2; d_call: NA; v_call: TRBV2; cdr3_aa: CASSAQPGDTGELFF
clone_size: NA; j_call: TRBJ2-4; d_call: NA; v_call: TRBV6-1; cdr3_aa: CASSATGQGRNIQYF
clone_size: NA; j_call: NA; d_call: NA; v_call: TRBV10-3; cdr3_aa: CAISMGTYSLTNEQYF
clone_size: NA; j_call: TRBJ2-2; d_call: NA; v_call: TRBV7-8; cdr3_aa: CASRPVATGELFF
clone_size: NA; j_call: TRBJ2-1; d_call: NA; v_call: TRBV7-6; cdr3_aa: CASSLVLGEQFF
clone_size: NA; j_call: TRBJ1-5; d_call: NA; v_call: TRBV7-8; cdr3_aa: CASSLEVISNNQPQHF
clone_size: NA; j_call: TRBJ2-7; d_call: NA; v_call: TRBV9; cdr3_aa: CASSVEVFSDEQYF
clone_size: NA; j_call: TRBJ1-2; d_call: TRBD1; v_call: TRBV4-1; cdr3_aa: CASSQAEGQGGGYTF
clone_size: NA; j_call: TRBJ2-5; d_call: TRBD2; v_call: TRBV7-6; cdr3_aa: CASSPRTGTIQETQYF
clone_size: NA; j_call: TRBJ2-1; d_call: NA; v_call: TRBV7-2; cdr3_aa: CASSSVGGSYNEQFF
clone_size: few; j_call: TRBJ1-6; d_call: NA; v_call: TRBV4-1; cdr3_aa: CASSPGLRGVDSPLHF
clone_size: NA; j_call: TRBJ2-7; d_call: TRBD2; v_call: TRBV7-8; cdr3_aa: CASSSQTSGRYEQYF
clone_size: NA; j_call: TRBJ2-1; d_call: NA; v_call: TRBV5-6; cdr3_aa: CASSLGGVYNEQFF
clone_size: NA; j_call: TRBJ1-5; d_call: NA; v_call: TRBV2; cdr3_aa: CASSERAGPTQHF
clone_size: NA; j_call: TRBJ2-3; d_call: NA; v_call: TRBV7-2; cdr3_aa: CASSLLGNTQYF
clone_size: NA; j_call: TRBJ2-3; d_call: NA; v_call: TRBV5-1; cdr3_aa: CASSLGWGTDTQYF